The rows below give T cell receptor beta chains drawn from one sample of a study of blood T cell repertoires in COVID-19. Profiled with immunoSEQ multiplex PCR; TCRdb holds only in-frame clones, not every one. The sample consists of fewer than 80,000 clones, 78% of them appearing once. What was sequenced was peripheral blood. The source is a man between 60 and 75 years old with COVID-19, enrolled during active disease. Each CDR3 is given with its conserved first and last residue. D genes are given only for firm matches. Where a row states a size, it is once, few, many or the class of an expanded clone; other rows omit it.

D gene: NA; J gene: TRBJ2-7; clone size: few; V gene: TRBV3-1/TRBV3-2; CDR3 protein: CASSQGWASAENSYEQYF; CDR3 DNA: TGTGCCAGCAGCCAAGGTTGGGCTAGCGCAGAAAACTCCTACGAGCAGTACTTC
D gene: NA; J gene: TRBJ2-7; clone size: NA; V gene: TRBV6-2/TRBV6-3; CDR3 protein: CASSNGQYEQYF; CDR3 DNA: TGTGCCAGCAGCAATGGACAGTACGAGCAGTACTTC
D gene: TRBD1; J gene: TRBJ1-2; clone size: NA; V gene: TRBV6-6; CDR3 protein: CASSNPGGDGYTF; CDR3 DNA: TGTGCCAGCAGCAATCCAGGGGGTGACGGCTACACCTTC
D gene: NA; J gene: TRBJ1-6; clone size: NA; V gene: TRBV4-2; CDR3 protein: CASSQDRYNSPLHF; CDR3 DNA: TGTGCCAGCAGCCAAGACCGTTATAATTCACCCCTCCACTTT
D gene: NA; J gene: TRBJ1-4; clone size: NA; V gene: TRBV25-1; CDR3 protein: CASSEGARATNEKLFF; CDR3 DNA: TGTGCCAGCAGTGAGGGAGCACGTGCAACTAATGAAAAACTGTTTTTT
D gene: NA; J gene: TRBJ2-7; clone size: NA; V gene: TRBV6-1; CDR3 protein: CASSEPPGRAMHWAYEQYF; CDR3 DNA: TGTGCCAGCAGTGAACCTCCTGGCAGGGCCATGCATTGGGCCTACGAGCAGTACTTC
D gene: NA; J gene: TRBJ2-5; clone size: NA; V gene: TRBV5-5; CDR3 protein: CASSQGTTGFQETQYF; CDR3 DNA: TGTGCCAGCAGCCAAGGCACGACGGGGTTTCAAGAGACCCAGTACTTC
D gene: TRBD2; J gene: TRBJ2-2; clone size: NA; V gene: TRBV6-1; CDR3 protein: CASSGLAGGPPGELFF; CDR3 DNA: TGTGCCAGCAGTGGACTAGCGGGGGGGCCACCCGGGGAGCTGTTTTTT
D gene: NA; J gene: TRBJ1-5; clone size: once; V gene: TRBV30; CDR3 protein: CAWSGVGGPQTQHF; CDR3 DNA: TGTGCCTGGAGCGGTGTGGGGGGGCCGCAGACCCAGCATTTT
D gene: TRBD1; J gene: TRBJ2-1; clone size: NA; V gene: TRBV24-1; CDR3 protein: CATSTSRDRGFNEQFF; CDR3 DNA: TGTGCCACCAGTACCTCCCGGGACAGGGGTTTTAATGAGCAGTTCTTC
D gene: NA; J gene: TRBJ2-5; clone size: once; V gene: TRBV5-1; CDR3 protein: CASSLAGTEETQYF; CDR3 DNA: TGCGCCAGCAGCTTGGCCGGGACTGAAGAGACCCAGTACTTC
D gene: NA; J gene: TRBJ1-4; clone size: NA; V gene: TRBV5-1; CDR3 protein: CASSLEWQAKLFF; CDR3 DNA: TGCGCCAGCAGCCTGGAGTGGCAGGCAAAACTGTTTTTT
D gene: TRBD2; J gene: TRBJ2-1; clone size: NA; V gene: TRBV28; CDR3 protein: CASSRTSGRDNEQFF; CDR3 DNA: TGTGCCAGCAGTAGGACTAGCGGGAGGGACAATGAGCAGTTCTTC
D gene: TRBD2; J gene: TRBJ2-4; clone size: NA; V gene: TRBV9; CDR3 protein: CASSHQGAGGDIQYF; CDR3 DNA: TGTGCCAGCAGCCACCAGGGAGCGGGAGGGGACATTCAGTACTTC
D gene: NA; J gene: TRBJ2-6; clone size: few; V gene: TRBV5-5; CDR3 protein: CASSSTGTGANVLTF; CDR3 DNA: TGTGCCAGCAGCTCAACAGGGACTGGGGCCAACGTCCTGACTTTC
D gene: TRBD1; J gene: TRBJ2-7; clone size: few; V gene: TRBV5-1; CDR3 protein: CASSSTGTGSYEQYF; CDR3 DNA: TGCGCCAGCAGCTCTACCGGGACAGGATCCTACGAGCAGTACTTC
D gene: NA; J gene: TRBJ2-5; clone size: NA; V gene: TRBV6-2/TRBV6-3; CDR3 protein: CASSFTLLGSGQETQYF; CDR3 DNA: TGTGCCAGCAGTTTTACGCTTCTAGGGTCGGGACAAGAGACCCAGTACTTC
D gene: TRBD2; J gene: TRBJ2-1; clone size: once; V gene: TRBV30; CDR3 protein: CAWREGGINNEQFF; CDR3 DNA: TGTGCCTGGAGGGAGGGAGGGATAAACAATGAGCAGTTCTTC
D gene: TRBD2; J gene: TRBJ2-1; clone size: NA; V gene: TRBV6-5; CDR3 protein: CASRPGTSYNEQFF; CDR3 DNA: TGTGCCAGCAGACCCGGGACTAGCTACAATGAGCAGTTCTTC
D gene: TRBD1; J gene: TRBJ1-2; clone size: NA; V gene: TRBV11-2; CDR3 protein: CASSLGQGFGYTF; CDR3 DNA: TGTGCCAGCAGCCTGGGACAGGGCTTTGGCTACACCTTC
D gene: NA; J gene: TRBJ1-2; clone size: NA; V gene: TRBV3-1/TRBV3-2; CDR3 protein: CASSQLTVNYGYTF; CDR3 DNA: TGTGCCAGCAGCCAGCTGACAGTTAACTATGGCTACACCTTC
D gene: NA; J gene: TRBJ2-2; clone size: NA; V gene: TRBV6-7; CDR3 protein: CASSTESGNTGELFF; CDR3 DNA: TGTGCCAGCAGTACGGAAAGCGGAAACACCGGGGAGCTGTTTTTT
D gene: NA; J gene: TRBJ1-5; clone size: once; V gene: TRBV15; CDR3 protein: CATSRGSYQPQHF; CDR3 DNA: TGTGCCACCAGCAGGGGCTCTTATCAGCCCCAGCATTTT
D gene: NA; J gene: TRBJ2-2; clone size: NA; V gene: TRBV5-4; CDR3 protein: CASSLDGVHPNTGELFF; CDR3 DNA: TGTGCCAGCAGCTTAGACGGGGTGCACCCGAACACCGGGGAGCTGTTTTTT
D gene: NA; J gene: TRBJ2-3; clone size: NA; V gene: TRBV29-1; CDR3 protein: CSVELGRGPTDTQYF; CDR3 DNA: TGCAGCGTTGAGCTCGGGCGGGGGCCCACAGATACGCAGTATTTT
D gene: TRBD2; J gene: TRBJ2-7; clone size: few; V gene: TRBV18; CDR3 protein: CASSPLREYLYEQYF; CDR3 DNA: TGTGCCAGCTCACCATTGCGGGAGTATTTATACGAGCAGTACTTC
D gene: TRBD1; J gene: TRBJ2-5; clone size: few; V gene: TRBV10-2; CDR3 protein: CASARDRAKETQYF; CDR3 DNA: TGCGCCAGCGCTAGGGACAGGGCCAAAGAGACCCAGTACTTC
D gene: NA; J gene: TRBJ2-5; clone size: NA; V gene: TRBV11-3; CDR3 protein: CASSLAQGKETQYF; CDR3 DNA: TGTGCCAGCAGCTTAGCCCAGGGAAAGGAGACCCAGTACTTC
D gene: NA; J gene: TRBJ2-2; clone size: NA; V gene: TRBV11-3; CDR3 protein: CASSLGQLTGELFF; CDR3 DNA: TGTGCCAGCAGCTTAGGACAGCTCACCGGGGAGCTGTTTTTT
D gene: TRBD1; J gene: TRBJ2-2; clone size: NA; V gene: TRBV2; CDR3 protein: CASGGQGLDTGELFF; CDR3 DNA: TGTGCCAGCGGAGGACAGGGATTGGACACCGGGGAGCTGTTTTTT
D gene: NA; J gene: TRBJ1-1; clone size: NA; V gene: TRBV9; CDR3 protein: CASSVGGKGEAFF; CDR3 DNA: TGTGCCAGCAGCGTAGGGGGAAAGGGGGAAGCTTTCTTT
D gene: NA; J gene: TRBJ2-5; clone size: NA; V gene: TRBV11-2; CDR3 protein: CASSLNLQETQYF; CDR3 DNA: TGTGCCAGCAGCTTAAATCTCCAAGAGACCCAGTACTTC
D gene: TRBD2; J gene: TRBJ2-3; clone size: NA; V gene: TRBV9; CDR3 protein: CASSVGAGTSGVNTQYF; CDR3 DNA: TGTGCCAGCAGCGTAGGGGCCGGGACTAGCGGGGTAAATACGCAGTATTTT
D gene: NA; J gene: TRBJ2-7; clone size: NA; V gene: TRBV10-3; CDR3 protein: CAISEAVGQYF; CDR3 DNA: TGTGCCATCAGTGAGGCGGTGGGGCAGTACTTC
D gene: TRBD1; J gene: TRBJ2-1; clone size: NA; V gene: TRBV24-1; CDR3 protein: CATSDSDRGDYNEQFF; CDR3 DNA: TGTGCCACCAGTGACTCCGACAGGGGAGACTACAATGAGCAGTTCTTC
D gene: NA; J gene: TRBJ2-3; clone size: NA; V gene: TRBV7-9; CDR3 protein: CASTALAVTTQYF; CDR3 DNA: TGTGCCAGCACCGCCCTGGCGGTGACTACGCAGTATTTT
D gene: TRBD2; J gene: TRBJ2-3; clone size: NA; V gene: TRBV10-1; CDR3 protein: CASSELLAGGTDTQYF; CDR3 DNA: TGCGCCAGCAGTGAGCTGTTAGCGGGGGGCACAGATACGCAGTATTTT
D gene: NA; J gene: TRBJ1-4; clone size: NA; V gene: TRBV15; CDR3 protein: CATLQVGVGEKLFF; CDR3 DNA: TGTGCCACCCTCCAGGTAGGGGTGGGTGAAAAACTGTTTTTT
D gene: TRBD1; J gene: TRBJ2-5; clone size: NA; V gene: TRBV25-1; CDR3 protein: CASSESGGTETQYF; CDR3 DNA: TGTGCCAGCAGTGAATCAGGGGGTACCGAGACCCAGTACTTC
D gene: TRBD1; J gene: TRBJ2-7; clone size: NA; V gene: TRBV2; CDR3 protein: CASRGTGGPSYEQYF; CDR3 DNA: TGTGCCAGCAGGGGGACAGGGGGGCCCTCCTACGAGCAGTACTTC
D gene: TRBD1; J gene: TRBJ1-2; clone size: few; V gene: TRBV7-9; CDR3 protein: CASSQTGDNYGYTF; CDR3 DNA: TGTGCCAGCAGTCAAACAGGGGACAACTATGGCTACACCTTC
D gene: NA; J gene: TRBJ2-1; clone size: NA; V gene: TRBV5-1; CDR3 protein: CASSLVRGSYNEQFF; CDR3 DNA: TGCGCCAGCAGCTTGGTGCGGGGCTCCTACAATGAGCAGTTCTTC
D gene: TRBD1; J gene: TRBJ1-2; clone size: NA; V gene: TRBV7-9; CDR3 protein: CASSHTGEPHYGYTF; CDR3 DNA: TGTGCCAGCAGTCATACAGGGGAACCCCACTATGGCTACACCTTC
D gene: NA; J gene: TRBJ2-3; clone size: NA; V gene: TRBV5-1; CDR3 protein: CASSFGDFADTQYF; CDR3 DNA: TGCGCCAGCAGTTTCGGGGATTTCGCAGATACGCAGTATTTT
D gene: TRBD1; J gene: TRBJ2-2; clone size: NA; V gene: TRBV6-5; CDR3 protein: CASRRQGANTGELFF; CDR3 DNA: TGTGCCAGCAGGAGACAGGGGGCGAACACCGGGGAGCTGTTTTTT
D gene: TRBD2; J gene: TRBJ2-3; clone size: NA; V gene: TRBV5-1; CDR3 protein: CASSLGRGRFTDTQYF; CDR3 DNA: TGCGCCAGCAGCTTGGGTCGCGGGAGATTCACAGATACGCAGTATTTT
D gene: TRBD1; J gene: TRBJ2-1; clone size: NA; V gene: TRBV6-6; CDR3 protein: CASTIGRTGINEQFF; CDR3 DNA: TGTGCCAGCACTATCGGTCGGACAGGGATAAATGAGCAGTTCTTC
D gene: NA; J gene: TRBJ2-5; clone size: NA; V gene: TRBV5-6; CDR3 protein: CASSLTGTQETQYF; CDR3 DNA: TGTGCCAGCAGCTTGACAGGAACCCAAGAGACCCAGTACTTC